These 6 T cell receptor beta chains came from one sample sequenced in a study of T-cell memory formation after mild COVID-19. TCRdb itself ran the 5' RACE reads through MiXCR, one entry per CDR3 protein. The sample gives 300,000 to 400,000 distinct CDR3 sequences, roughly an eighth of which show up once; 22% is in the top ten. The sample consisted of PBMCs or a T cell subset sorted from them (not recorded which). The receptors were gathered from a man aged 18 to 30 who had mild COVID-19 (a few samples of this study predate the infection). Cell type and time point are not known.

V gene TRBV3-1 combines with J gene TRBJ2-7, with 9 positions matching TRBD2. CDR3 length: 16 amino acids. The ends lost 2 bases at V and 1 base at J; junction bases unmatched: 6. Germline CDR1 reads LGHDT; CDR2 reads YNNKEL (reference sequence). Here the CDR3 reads CASSQPSGGLSYEQYF. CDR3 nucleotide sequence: TGTGCCAGCAGCCAACCGAGCGGGGGGCTTTCCTACGAGCAGTACTTC.

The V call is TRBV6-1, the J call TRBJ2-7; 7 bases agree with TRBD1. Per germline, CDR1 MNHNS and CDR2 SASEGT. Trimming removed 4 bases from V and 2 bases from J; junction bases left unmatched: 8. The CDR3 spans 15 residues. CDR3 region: CASSVIQGPTYEQYF. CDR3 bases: TGTGCCAGCAGTGTGATACAGGGGCCCACCTACGAGCAGTACTTC.

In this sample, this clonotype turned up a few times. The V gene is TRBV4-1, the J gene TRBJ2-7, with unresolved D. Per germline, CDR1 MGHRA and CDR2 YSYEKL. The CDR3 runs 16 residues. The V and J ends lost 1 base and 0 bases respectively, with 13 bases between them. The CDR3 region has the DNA TGCGCCAGCAGCCAAGGGGCTTTCAGGAGCTCCTACGAGCAGTACTTC. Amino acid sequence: CASSQGAFRSSYEQYF.

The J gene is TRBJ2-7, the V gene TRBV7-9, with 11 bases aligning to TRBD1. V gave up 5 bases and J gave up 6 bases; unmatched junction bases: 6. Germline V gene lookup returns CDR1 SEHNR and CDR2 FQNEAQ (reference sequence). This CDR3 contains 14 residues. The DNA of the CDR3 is TGTGCCAGCAGCGGATCCGGGACAGGGGGCGAGCAGTACTTC. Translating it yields CASSGSGTGGEQYF.

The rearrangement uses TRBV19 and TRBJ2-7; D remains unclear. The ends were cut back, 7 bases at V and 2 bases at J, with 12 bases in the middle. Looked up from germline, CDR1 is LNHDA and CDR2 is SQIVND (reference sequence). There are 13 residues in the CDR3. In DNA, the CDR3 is TGTGCCAGTACCCGGAGATTGACCTACGAGCAGTACGTC. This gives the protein CASTRRLTYEQYV.

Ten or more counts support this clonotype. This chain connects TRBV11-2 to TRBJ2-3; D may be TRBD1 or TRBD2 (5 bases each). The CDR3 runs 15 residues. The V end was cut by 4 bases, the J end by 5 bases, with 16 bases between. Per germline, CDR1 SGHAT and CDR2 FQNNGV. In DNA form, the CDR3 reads TGTGCCAGCAGCTCACCGGGGACCAAGGGAGATACGCAGTATTTT. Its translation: CASSSPGTKGDTQYF. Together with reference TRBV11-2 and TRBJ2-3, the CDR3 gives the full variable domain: EAGVAQSPRYKIIEKRQSVAFWCNPISGHATLYWYQQILGQGPKLLIQFQNNGVVDDSQLPKDRFSAERLKGVDSTLKIQPAKLEDSAVYLCASSSPGTKGDTQYFGPGTRLTVL.